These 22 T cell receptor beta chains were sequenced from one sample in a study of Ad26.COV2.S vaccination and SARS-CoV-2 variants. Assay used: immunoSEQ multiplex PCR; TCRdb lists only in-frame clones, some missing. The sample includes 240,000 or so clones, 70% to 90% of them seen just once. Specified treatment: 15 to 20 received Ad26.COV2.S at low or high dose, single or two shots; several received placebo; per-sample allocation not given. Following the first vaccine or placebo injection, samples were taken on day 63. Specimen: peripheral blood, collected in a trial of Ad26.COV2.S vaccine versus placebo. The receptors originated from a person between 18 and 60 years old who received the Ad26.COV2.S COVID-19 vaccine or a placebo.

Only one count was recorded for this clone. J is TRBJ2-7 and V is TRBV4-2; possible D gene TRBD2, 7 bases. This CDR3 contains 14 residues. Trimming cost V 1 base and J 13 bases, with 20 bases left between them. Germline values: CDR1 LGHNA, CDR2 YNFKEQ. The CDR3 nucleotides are TGTGCCAGCAGCCAAGTTTTGGGTACCAGCGGGACATACTTC. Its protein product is CASSQVLGTSGTYF.

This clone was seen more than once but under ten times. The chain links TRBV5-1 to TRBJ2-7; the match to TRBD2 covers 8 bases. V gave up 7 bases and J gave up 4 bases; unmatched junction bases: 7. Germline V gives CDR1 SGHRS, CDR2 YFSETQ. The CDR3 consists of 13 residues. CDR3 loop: CASAHSGNYEQYF. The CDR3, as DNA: TGCGCCAGCGCGCATAGCGGGAATTACGAGCAGTACTTC.

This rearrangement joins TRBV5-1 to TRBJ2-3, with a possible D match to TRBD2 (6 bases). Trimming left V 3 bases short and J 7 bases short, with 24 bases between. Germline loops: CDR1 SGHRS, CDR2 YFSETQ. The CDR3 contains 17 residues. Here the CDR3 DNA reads TGCGCCAGCAGCTCAGCGAAGGTAGCGGTTTTAGCGAATACGCAGTATTTT. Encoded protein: CASSSAKVAVLANTQYF.

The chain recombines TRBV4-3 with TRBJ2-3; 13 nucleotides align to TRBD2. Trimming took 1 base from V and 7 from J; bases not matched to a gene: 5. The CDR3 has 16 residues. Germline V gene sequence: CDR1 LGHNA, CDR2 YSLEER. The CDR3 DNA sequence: TGCGCCAGCAGCCAAGGGACTAGCGGGAGTCTAAATACGCAGTATTTT. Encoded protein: CASSQGTSGSLNTQYF.

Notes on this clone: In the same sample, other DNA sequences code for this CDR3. CDR3 DNA sequence: TGTGCCAGTAGTATCTCCACAGATACGCAGTATTTT. This sequence encodes CASSISTDTQYF. This chain joins TRBV19 and TRBJ2-3; D not resolved. The V gene lost 3 bases and the J gene lost 2 bases, with 3 bases spanning the gap. This CDR3 comprises 12 residues. Germline loops: CDR1 LNHDA, CDR2 SQIVND (reference sequence).

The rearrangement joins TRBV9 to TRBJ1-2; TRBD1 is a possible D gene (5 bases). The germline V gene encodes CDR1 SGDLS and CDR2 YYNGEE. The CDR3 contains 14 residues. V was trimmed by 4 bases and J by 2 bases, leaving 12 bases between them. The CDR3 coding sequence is TGTGCCAGCAGCCCCGGGGCCGGGAACTATGGCTACACCTTC. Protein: CASSPGAGNYGYTF.

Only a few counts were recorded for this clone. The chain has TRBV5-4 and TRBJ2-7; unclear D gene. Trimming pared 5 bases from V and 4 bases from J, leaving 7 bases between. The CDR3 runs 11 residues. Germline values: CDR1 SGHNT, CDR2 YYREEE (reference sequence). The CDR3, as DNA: TGTGCCAGCAGTCATGGTTACGAGCAGTACTTC. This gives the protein CASSHGYEQYF.

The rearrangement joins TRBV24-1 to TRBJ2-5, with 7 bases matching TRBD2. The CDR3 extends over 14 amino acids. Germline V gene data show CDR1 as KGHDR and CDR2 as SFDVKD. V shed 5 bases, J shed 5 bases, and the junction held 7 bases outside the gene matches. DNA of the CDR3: TGTGCCACCAGTGGTACGTGGGGAGGGGAGACCCAGTACTTC. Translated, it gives CATSGTWGGETQYF.

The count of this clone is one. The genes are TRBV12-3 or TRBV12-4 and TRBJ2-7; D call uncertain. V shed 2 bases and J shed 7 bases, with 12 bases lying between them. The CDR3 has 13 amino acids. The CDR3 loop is CASSLPPGKEQYF. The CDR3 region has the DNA TGTGCCAGCAGTTTACCGCCTGGGAAGGAGCAGTACTTC.

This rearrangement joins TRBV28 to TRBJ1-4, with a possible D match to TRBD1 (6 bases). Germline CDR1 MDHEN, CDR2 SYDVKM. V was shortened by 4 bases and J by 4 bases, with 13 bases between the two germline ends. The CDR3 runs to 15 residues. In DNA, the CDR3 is TGTGCCAGCAGTTCTTCCGCACAGGGTAATGAAAAACTGTTTTTT. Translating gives CASSSSAQGNEKLFF.

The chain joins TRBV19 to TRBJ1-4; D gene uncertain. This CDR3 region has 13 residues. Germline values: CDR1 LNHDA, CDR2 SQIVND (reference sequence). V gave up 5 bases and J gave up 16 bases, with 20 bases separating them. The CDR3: CASSDGRKTFPFF. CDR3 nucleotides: TGTGCCAGTAGTGACGGGAGAAAAACTTTTCCGTTTTTT.

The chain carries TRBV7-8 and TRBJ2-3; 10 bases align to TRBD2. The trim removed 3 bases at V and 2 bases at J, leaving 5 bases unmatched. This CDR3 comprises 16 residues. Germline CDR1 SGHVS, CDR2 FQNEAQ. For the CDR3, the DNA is TGTGCCAGCAGCTTCACTAGCGGGGCCTCCACAGATACGCAGTATTTT. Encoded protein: CASSFTSGASTDTQYF.

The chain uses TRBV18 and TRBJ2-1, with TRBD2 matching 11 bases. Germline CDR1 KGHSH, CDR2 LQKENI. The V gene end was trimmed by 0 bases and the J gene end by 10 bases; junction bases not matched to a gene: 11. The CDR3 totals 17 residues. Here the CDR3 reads CASSPPRNSGRAEEQFF. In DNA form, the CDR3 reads TGTGCCAGCTCACCACCCCGGAATAGCGGGAGGGCGGAGGAGCAGTTCTTC.

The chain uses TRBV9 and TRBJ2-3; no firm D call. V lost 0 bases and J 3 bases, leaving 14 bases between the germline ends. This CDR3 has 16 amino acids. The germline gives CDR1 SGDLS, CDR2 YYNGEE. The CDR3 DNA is TGTGCCAGCAGCGTAGCTACCCTACGCGGAACAGATACGCAGTATTTT. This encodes CASSVATLRGTDTQYF.

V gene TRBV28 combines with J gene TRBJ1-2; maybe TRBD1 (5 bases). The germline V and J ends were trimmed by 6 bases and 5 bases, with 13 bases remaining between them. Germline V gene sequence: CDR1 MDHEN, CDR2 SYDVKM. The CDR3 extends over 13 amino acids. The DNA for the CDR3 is TGTGCCAGCAGCCCTACAGGACATTATGGCTACACCTTC. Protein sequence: CASSPTGHYGYTF.

The CDR3 loop is CASSSGRDYSNQPQHF. The CDR3 region has the DNA TGTGCCAGCAGTTCAGGAAGGGACTATAGCAATCAGCCCCAGCATTTT. The chain joins TRBV6-5 to TRBJ1-5, with D perhaps TRBD1 (5 bases). The CDR3 totals 16 residues. The germline CDR1 and CDR2 sequences are MNHEY and SVGAGI. Trimming pared 4 bases from V and 0 bases from J, leaving 13 bases between.

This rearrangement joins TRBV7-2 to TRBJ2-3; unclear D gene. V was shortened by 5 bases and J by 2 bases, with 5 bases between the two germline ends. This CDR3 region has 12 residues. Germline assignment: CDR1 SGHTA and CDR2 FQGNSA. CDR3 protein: CASSPTTDTQYF. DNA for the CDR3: TGTGCCAGCAGCCCTACCACAGATACGCAGTATTTT.

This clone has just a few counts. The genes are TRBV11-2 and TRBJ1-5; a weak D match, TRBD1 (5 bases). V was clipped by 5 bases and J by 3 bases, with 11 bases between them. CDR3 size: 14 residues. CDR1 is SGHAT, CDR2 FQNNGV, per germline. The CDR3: CASSPRGVNQPQHF. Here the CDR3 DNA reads TGTGCCAGCAGCCCCCGGGGCGTCAATCAGCCCCAGCATTTT.

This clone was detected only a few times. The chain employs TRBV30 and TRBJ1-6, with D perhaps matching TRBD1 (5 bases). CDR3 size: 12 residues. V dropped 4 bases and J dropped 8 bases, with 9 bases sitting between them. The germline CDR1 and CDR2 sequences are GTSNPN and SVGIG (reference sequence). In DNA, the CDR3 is TGTGCCTGGATAGAGGGACATTCACCCCTCCACTTT. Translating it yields CAWIEGHSPLHF.

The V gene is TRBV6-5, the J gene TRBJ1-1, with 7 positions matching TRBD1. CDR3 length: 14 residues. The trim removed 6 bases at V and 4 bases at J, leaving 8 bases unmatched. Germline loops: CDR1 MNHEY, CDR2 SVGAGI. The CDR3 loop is CASSNRGGVTEAFF. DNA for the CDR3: TGTGCCAGCAGCAACAGGGGCGGTGTCACTGAAGCTTTCTTT.

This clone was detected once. As DNA, the CDR3 is TGCGCCAGCAGCCAGGACAGGGGTGGCACAGATACGCAGTATTTT. This codes for CASSQDRGGTDTQYF. The V call is TRBV4-3, the J call TRBJ2-3; 9 bases agree with TRBD1. The length of the CDR3 is 15 residues. The J segment lost 1 base and the V segment lost 3 bases, leaving 2 bases of the junction unmatched. CDR1 is LGHNA and CDR2 is YSLEER in the germline V gene.

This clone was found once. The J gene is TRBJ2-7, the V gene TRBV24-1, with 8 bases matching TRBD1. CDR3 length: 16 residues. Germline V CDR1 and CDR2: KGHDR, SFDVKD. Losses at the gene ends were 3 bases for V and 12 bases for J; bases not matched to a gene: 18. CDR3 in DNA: TGTGCCACCAGTGATACGTTCGCGACGGACAGGGCCTCGCTGTACTTC. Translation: CATSDTFATDRASLYF.